This is a list of T cell receptor beta chains from one sample in a study of OX40 agonist ivuxolimab in advanced cancers. TCRdb's table, derived via immunoSEQ multiplex PCR, lists solely in-frame clones and lacks some. The sample holds tens of thousands of clones, about 80% seen once. The sample consisted of CD4+ or CD8+ T cells sorted from blood, taken in a trial of the OX40 agonist ivuxolimab. The receptors derive from an adult with an advanced solid tumor such as melanoma, head and neck, liver or kidney cancer. Both conserved end residues are part of each CDR3. Each record gives: V gene, clone size, J gene, D gene, CDR3 DNA, CDR3 protein. A D gene is named only where the DNA matches it firmly. Some rows have no size entry. The others give once, few or many, or a class for an expanded clone.

v_gene: TRBV29-1
abundance: NA
j_gene: TRBJ2-2
d_gene: TRBD2
CDR3nt: TGCAGCGTTGAAGATCCACTAGCGGGAGAGTCCTGGACCGGGGAGCTGTTTTTT
CDR3aa: CSVEDPLAGESWTGELFF

v_gene: TRBV11-3
abundance: NA
j_gene: TRBJ1-3
d_gene: NA
CDR3nt: TGTGCCAGCAGCTTGGTGGAGAGCTCTGGAAACACCATATATTTT
CDR3aa: CASSLVESSGNTIYF

v_gene: TRBV10-3
abundance: NA
j_gene: TRBJ2-3
d_gene: NA
CDR3nt: TGTGCCGTCCGGGCGGGGCAGACAGATACGCAGTATTTT
CDR3aa: CAVRAGQTDTQYF

v_gene: TRBV11-2
abundance: NA
j_gene: TRBJ1-2
d_gene: NA
CDR3nt: TGTGCCAGCAGCTTCATAAGGGGATCGAGCAGGGGAGAAAGGGGCTACACCTTC
CDR3aa: CASSFIRGSSRGERGYTF

v_gene: TRBV28
abundance: NA
j_gene: TRBJ1-5
d_gene: TRBD1
CDR3nt: TGTGCCTCCGACAGGGGCTATAGCAATCAGCCCCAGCATTTT
CDR3aa: CASDRGYSNQPQHF

v_gene: TRBV7-3
abundance: NA
j_gene: TRBJ2-2
d_gene: NA
CDR3nt: TGTGCCAGCAGCTTAGTAAGGAACACCGGGGAGCTGTTTTTT
CDR3aa: CASSLVRNTGELFF

v_gene: TRBV15
abundance: NA
j_gene: TRBJ2-7
d_gene: TRBD2
CDR3nt: TGTGCCACCAGCAGAGATTCAGCGGGGACGACCGAGCAGTACTTC
CDR3aa: CATSRDSAGTTEQYF

v_gene: TRBV15
abundance: NA
j_gene: TRBJ2-6
d_gene: NA
CDR3nt: TGTGCCACCAGCACGACGGAACCGGTTGGGTCTGGGGCCAACGTCCTGACTTTC
CDR3aa: CATSTTEPVGSGANVLTF

v_gene: TRBV4-1
abundance: few
j_gene: TRBJ2-7
d_gene: TRBD2
CDR3nt: TGCGCCAGCAGCCAAAGGCTTTCCGGGACTAGCGGGAGGGAGGGCTCCTACGAGCAGTACTTC
CDR3aa: CASSQRLSGTSGREGSYEQYF

v_gene: TRBV30
abundance: NA
j_gene: TRBJ1-6
d_gene: TRBD1
CDR3nt: TGTGCCTGGAGTTCCGGACAGGCCCGCTATAATTCACCCCTCCACTTT
CDR3aa: CAWSSGQARYNSPLHF

v_gene: TRBV7-2
abundance: NA
j_gene: TRBJ1-1
d_gene: NA
CDR3nt: TGTGCCAGCAGCTTAGATGAGGGGAACACTGAAGCTTTCTTT
CDR3aa: CASSLDEGNTEAFF

v_gene: TRBV19
abundance: NA
j_gene: TRBJ1-2
d_gene: NA
CDR3nt: TGTGCCAGTACCCCTGACTTCTATGGCTACACCTTC
CDR3aa: CASTPDFYGYTF

v_gene: TRBV28
abundance: NA
j_gene: TRBJ2-5
d_gene: NA
CDR3nt: TGTGCCAGCAGTGAGAACAGGGCCGGGACAGAGACCCAGTACTTC
CDR3aa: CASSENRAGTETQYF

v_gene: TRBV6-5
abundance: NA
j_gene: TRBJ2-1
d_gene: TRBD1
CDR3nt: TGTGCCAGCAGTTACAGGGGGCTTACGAACAATGAGCAGTTCTTC
CDR3aa: CASSYRGLTNNEQFF

v_gene: TRBV18
abundance: once
j_gene: TRBJ2-7
d_gene: NA
CDR3nt: TGTGCCAGCTCACCAAACAGGCTCTCCTACGAGCAGTACTTC
CDR3aa: CASSPNRLSYEQYF

v_gene: TRBV7-9
abundance: NA
j_gene: TRBJ1-5
d_gene: TRBD1
CDR3nt: TGTGCCAGCAGCTTAGACGGGACAGGGGTGTGGGGCAATCAGCCCCAGCATTTT
CDR3aa: CASSLDGTGVWGNQPQHF

v_gene: TRBV5-6
abundance: NA
j_gene: TRBJ2-1
d_gene: TRBD1
CDR3nt: TGTGCCAGCACCCCGGGACAGGAGAAGATGCATGAGCAGTTCTTC
CDR3aa: CASTPGQEKMHEQFF

v_gene: TRBV7-9
abundance: NA
j_gene: TRBJ2-5
d_gene: TRBD2
CDR3nt: TGTGCCAGCAGCTTAGGGGTAGCGGGAGAAGTAGGAGAGACCCAGTACTTC
CDR3aa: CASSLGVAGEVGETQYF

v_gene: TRBV6-6
abundance: NA
j_gene: TRBJ2-4
d_gene: TRBD1
CDR3nt: TGTGCCAGCAGTTACCAGGGGGCCGAGGCCAAAAACATTCAGTACTTC
CDR3aa: CASSYQGAEAKNIQYF

v_gene: TRBV6-5
abundance: NA
j_gene: TRBJ1-2
d_gene: NA
CDR3nt: TGTGCCAGCAGTTACGGGACCCCGATTTATGGCTACACCTTC
CDR3aa: CASSYGTPIYGYTF

v_gene: TRBV7-9
abundance: NA
j_gene: TRBJ2-1
d_gene: NA
CDR3nt: TGTGCCAGCAGCTCATTTTTAAGAAGCTCCTACAATGAGCAGTTCTTC
CDR3aa: CASSSFLRSSYNEQFF